This is a list of T cell receptor beta chains from one sample in a study of shared clonotypes between healthy human individuals. TCRdb's table, derived via immunoSEQ multiplex PCR, lists solely in-frame clones and lacks some. The sample shows 550,000 to 700,000 clones, roughly 73% of them seen only once. The sample consisted of memory CD4+ T cells sorted from blood. Receptors originate from a woman aged 25 to 39 in good health. Each CDR3 is given with its conserved first and last residue. Each record gives: CDR3 protein, J gene, V gene, clone size. Clone size is stated in some rows and not others, as once, few, many or a class when expanded.

CDR3: CASSSLDSTEAFF
J: TRBJ1-1
V: TRBV27
size: -

CDR3: CATSSLTGYQETQYF
J: TRBJ2-5
V: TRBV15
size: -

CDR3: CASSFEGVRAQHF
J: TRBJ1-5
V: TRBV28
size: -

CDR3: CASSDGVVGYGYTF
J: TRBJ1-2
V: TRBV6-1
size: -

CDR3: CASSNIQTVYEQYF
J: TRBJ2-7
V: TRBV19
size: -

CDR3: CATSRDRGGRARNEQFF
J: TRBJ2-1
V: TRBV15
size: few

CDR3: CASSSSRTVRETQYF
J: TRBJ2-5
V: TRBV6-5
size: few

CDR3: CARSGQGNGSGNTIYF
J: TRBJ1-3
V: TRBV5-3
size: few

CDR3: CATSRDLGTGDNSPLHF
J: TRBJ1-6
V: TRBV15
size: -

CDR3: CASSLAAGSNQPQHF
J: TRBJ1-5
V: TRBV7-9
size: -

CDR3: CASSFTGGINEQYF
J: TRBJ2-7
V: TRBV7-9
size: -

CDR3: CASSLFDYEQYF
J: TRBJ2-7
V: TRBV28
size: -

CDR3: CASSLVSGGTPDYEQYF
J: TRBJ2-7
V: TRBV11-2
size: once

CDR3: CASSSQRERGEQYF
J: TRBJ2-7
V: TRBV7-9
size: -

CDR3: CASSLWEGEKLFF
J: TRBJ1-4
V: TRBV5-1
size: few

CDR3: CASKGGPNQPQHF
J: TRBJ1-5
V: TRBV27
size: -

CDR3: CASSRLAGGFSGETQYF
J: TRBJ2-5
V: TRBV7-8
size: many